This T cell receptor beta chain was recovered during a study of Ad26.COV2.S vaccination and SARS-CoV-2 variants. For the study at large: Participants got Ad26.COV2.S intramuscularly, once or twice 56 days apart. Findings and limits, study-wide: Vaccinees and placebo recipients showed similar non-spike TCR breadth.

Sequenced by immunoSEQ multiplex PCR; TCRdb stores in-frame clones only, minus some. The data show about 370,000 clones, with about 85% seen just once and roughly 3.2% held by the top ten. Trimming at V came to 6 bases and at J to 7 bases, leaving 12 bases not matched to a gene. Germline CDR1 and CDR2: MGHRA and YSYEKL. The CDR3 is 17 residues long. A word on this clone: Its cognate antigen is unknown.

Regarding treatment: around 19 received Ad26.COV2.S at low or high dose, single or two shots; five or six received placebo; per-sample allocation not given. Vaccine and placebo recipients were sampled on day 63 after the first injection. Vaccination used an Ad26 vector expressing Wuhan-strain SARS-CoV-2 spike. The material was peripheral blood, obtained in a trial of Ad26.COV2.S vaccine versus placebo. This chain uses TRBV4-1 with TRBJ2-2; 12 bases map to TRBD2. This receptor was taken from a person aged 18-65 years who received the Ad26.COV2.S COVID-19 vaccine or a placebo. CDR3 bases: TGCGCCAGCAGGAATCGGACTAGCGGGAAATATGGCGGGGAGCTGTTTTTT. Amino acid sequence: CASRNRTSGKYGGELFF.